Each of the 24 T cell receptor beta chains below was sequenced from the same sample in a study of chemoradiotherapy in HPV16-positive cancers. Produced via immunoSEQ multiplex PCR; TCRdb's table is partial and in-frame only. The sample includes roughly 20,000 clones, 92% of them seen just once. This sample comprised blood, obtained from a patient who underwent chemoradiotherapy. These receptors were collected from a human donor with HPV-associated anogenital cancer.

The chain is built from TRBV5-6 and TRBJ2-7; D call uncertain. The CDR3 sequence is 15 residues long. The V gene lost 1 base and the J gene lost 2 bases, with 13 bases spanning the gap. Germline V CDR1 and CDR2: SGHDT, YYEEEE. Written as DNA, the CDR3 is TGTGCCAGCAGCTTGTGGTTAGGCCGGCCCTACGAGCAGTACTTC. Translating gives CASSLWLGRPYEQYF.

The genes are TRBV4-3 and TRBJ2-3; no reliable D call. The CDR3 contains 13 residues. V lost 1 base and J 8 bases, leaving 10 bases between the germline ends. Germline-derived CDR1 and CDR2 are LGHNA and YSLEER. The chain's CDR3 is CASSQGPPSTQYF. The CDR3 bases are TGCGCCAGCAGCCAAGGCCCCCCTAGTACGCAGTATTTT.

The chain is built from TRBV11-2 and TRBJ1-2; 8 bases fit TRBD1. Losses at the gene ends were 5 bases for V and 2 bases for J; bases not matched to a gene: 13. CDR1 SGHAT and CDR2 FQNNGV come from the germline V gene. There are 17 residues in the CDR3. This CDR3 reads CASSPRRAGDRNYGYTF. The CDR3 DNA is TGTGCCAGCAGCCCAAGGAGGGCTGGGGACAGGAACTATGGCTACACCTTC.

The chain couples TRBV6-5 to TRBJ1-4, with TRBD1 as a possible D gene (6 bases). Germline V gives CDR1 MNHEY, CDR2 SVGAGI. V gave up 2 bases and J gave up 2 bases, with 12 bases separating them. The CDR3 has 16 residues. CDR3 amino acids: CASSYMGRGTNEKLFF. The CDR3 DNA sequence: TGTGCCAGCAGTTACATGGGGAGGGGGACTAATGAAAAACTGTTTTTT.

The count of this clone is one. The gene calls are TRBV6-6 and TRBJ1-2, with no clear D. V was trimmed by 2 bases and J by 1 base, leaving 5 bases between them. Germline CDR1 is MNHNY and CDR2 is SVGAGI (reference sequence). The CDR3 is 13 amino acids. In DNA form, the CDR3 reads TGTGCCAGCAGTTACGAGCTTAACTATGGCTACACCTTC. Its protein product is CASSYELNYGYTF.

This sequence joins TRBV19 and TRBJ1-6; a weak D match, TRBD1 (6 bases). The CDR3 extends over 13 amino acids. In germline, CDR1 is LNHDA, CDR2 SQIVND (reference sequence). The V and J ends lost 5 bases and 9 bases respectively, with 11 bases between them. This chain's CDR3 is CASSLGQISPLHF. For the CDR3, the DNA is TGTGCCAGTAGTCTAGGACAGATTTCACCCCTCCACTTT.

The J gene is TRBJ2-1, the V gene TRBV28; D remains unclear. Germline V gene data show CDR1 as MDHEN and CDR2 as SYDVKM. With 4 bases removed from V and 15 bases from J, the gap between germline ends came to 13 bases. The CDR3 runs to 11 residues. CDR3 nucleotides: TGTGCCAGCAGTTCCGGGCCCCCCCGGTTCTTC. This translates into CASSSGPPRFF.

The V and J genes are TRBV7-2 and TRBJ2-5; 12 bases are a match to TRBD1. Germline CDR1 is SGHTA and CDR2 is FQGNSA. The ends lost 5 bases at V and 5 bases at J; junction bases unmatched: 3. There are 14 residues in the CDR3. The CDR3 nucleotides are TGTGCCAGCAGCCGGGACAGGGGGCCGGAGACCCAGTACTTC. This codes for CASSRDRGPETQYF. Filled out from reference TRBV7-2 and TRBJ2-5, the complete variable domain reads GAGVSQSPSNKVTEKGKDVELRCDPISGHTALYWYRQSLGQGLEFLIYFQGNSAPDKSGLPSDRFSAERTGGSVSTLTIQRTQQEDSAVYLCASSRDRGPETQYFGPGTRLLVL.

This chain joins TRBV27 and TRBJ2-7, with D maybe TRBD2 (6 bases). V shed 6 bases and J shed 0 bases, with 15 bases lying between them. The CDR3 is 15 residues long. Per the germline V gene, CDR1 is MNHEY and CDR2 is SMNVEV (reference sequence). CDR3 nucleotides: TGTGCCAGCAGGGGCCGGAGGGGCACCTCCTACGAGCAGTACTTC. Amino acids: CASRGRRGTSYEQYF.

The J gene is TRBJ1-2, the V gene TRBV19; D not resolved. The germline gives CDR1 LNHDA, CDR2 SQIVND (reference sequence). The CDR3 is 13 residues long. Trimming pared 6 bases from V and 5 bases from J, leaving 13 bases between. The CDR3 protein is CASSPSPGYGYTF. The CDR3 nucleotides are TGTGCCAGTAGCCCATCTCCGGGGTATGGCTACACCTTC.

The chain joins TRBV28 to TRBJ2-5; 13 bases agree with TRBD2. The CDR3 runs 14 residues. V dropped 5 bases and J dropped 11; count of bases not matched to a gene: 8. Per the germline V gene, CDR1 is MDHEN and CDR2 is SYDVKM. The CDR3 DNA is TGTGCCAGCAGTCAAGGACTAGCGGGAGTTGAGCAGTACTTC. Translation gives CASSQGLAGVEQYF. Full variable domain (outside the CDR3, taken from reference TRBV28 and TRBJ2-5): DVKVTQSSRYLVKRTGEKVFLECVQDMDHENMFWYRQDPGLGLRLIYFSYDVKMKEKGDIPEGYSVSREKKERFSLILESASTNQTSMYLCASSQGLAGVEQYFGPGTRLLVL.

The CDR3 DNA is TGCGCCAGCGGCAAGGGGAGTGATCCCTACAATGAGCAGTTCTTC. Its translation: CASGKGSDPYNEQFF. This rearrangement joins TRBV4-1 to TRBJ2-1; D may correspond to TRBD1 or TRBD2 (5 bases each). V lost 8 bases to trimming and J lost 2 bases, with 16 bases between them. Per germline, CDR1 MGHRA and CDR2 YSYEKL. The CDR3 sequence is 15 residues long.

The chain couples TRBV2 to TRBJ2-3; D not certain. This CDR3 region has 12 residues. The V gene lost 2 bases and the J gene lost 7 bases, with 7 bases spanning the gap. Looked up from germline, CDR1 is SNHLY and CDR2 is FYNNEI. Written as DNA, the CDR3 is TGTGCCAGCAGTGAAAGGTGGAATACGCAGTATTTT. It is translated as CASSERWNTQYF.

The rearrangement links TRBV11-2 to TRBJ2-1, with D perhaps assigned TRBD1 or TRBD2 (6 bases each). Germline assignment: CDR1 SGHAT and CDR2 FQNNGV. V shed 3 bases and J shed 0 bases, with 12 bases lying between them. The CDR3 sequence is 16 residues long. The CDR3 DNA sequence: TGTGCCAGCAGCTTTAGTCGGGGGCCCTCCTACAATGAGCAGTTCTTC. It translates to CASSFSRGPSYNEQFF.

The chain carries TRBV7-9 and TRBJ1-3; no reliable D call. The germline V and J ends were trimmed by 8 bases and 4 bases, with 9 bases remaining between them. The germline V gene has CDR1 SEHNR and CDR2 FQNEAQ (reference sequence). The CDR3 is 12 amino acids. The CDR3 DNA is TGTGCCAGCGCCGACCCGGGAAACACCATATATTTT. As protein: CASADPGNTIYF.

The chain combines TRBV15 with TRBJ2-3, with 16 bases matching TRBD2. The CDR3 sequence is 17 residues long. The germline V gene encodes CDR1 LNHNV and CDR2 YYDKDF (reference sequence). Trimming at V came to 2 bases and at J to 6 bases, leaving 5 bases not matched to a gene. This chain's CDR3 is CATSRPGTSGRGDTQYF. In DNA form, the CDR3 reads TGTGCCACCAGCAGACCCGGGACTAGCGGGAGGGGCGATACGCAGTATTTT.

The V gene is TRBV5-1, the J gene TRBJ2-5; 7 bases are a match to TRBD1. Germline values: CDR1 SGHRS, CDR2 YFSETQ. The ends lost 4 bases at V and 5 bases at J; junction bases unmatched: 5. The CDR3 runs to 13 residues. CDR3 sequence: CASSPRGQETQYF. The DNA for the CDR3 is TGCGCCAGCAGCCCGAGGGGGCAGGAGACCCAGTACTTC.

This chain uses TRBV28 with TRBJ1-1; D not certain. CDR3 length equals 12 residues. Trimming took off 1 base at V and 7 bases at J, with 7 bases between the two ends. In germline, CDR1 is MDHEN, CDR2 SYDVKM. This CDR3 is CASSLFRLEAFF. The DNA of the CDR3 is TGTGCCAGCAGTTTATTTCGCCTTGAAGCTTTCTTT.

The chain is built from TRBV7-2 and TRBJ1-2; no clear D gene. The CDR3 has 14 amino acids. Germline V gives CDR1 SGHTA, CDR2 FQGNSA. V was shortened by 2 bases and J by 4 bases, with 11 bases between the two germline ends. CDR3 DNA: TGTGCCAGCAGCTTAACATGGCAGGCCTATGGCTACACCTTC. Amino acids: CASSLTWQAYGYTF.

The chain combines TRBV7-2 with TRBJ2-5; D call uncertain. CDR1 is SGHTA, CDR2 FQGNSA, per germline. With 2 bases removed from V and 2 bases from J, the gap between germline ends came to 15 bases. The CDR3 totals 16 residues. The CDR3 nucleotides read TGTGCCAGCAGCTTAAGTCCCCCGTCTGGTCAAGAGACCCAGTACTTC. Translation: CASSLSPPSGQETQYF.

The CDR3 DNA sequence: TGTGCCACCAGTCCGGTAAAGGGAGGGACAGCCCTCACCGGGCAGCCCCAGCATTTT. It is translated as CATSPVKGGTALTGQPQHF. The chain joins TRBV19 to TRBJ1-5, with 7 bases identical to TRBD1. There are 19 residues in the CDR3. V lost 10 bases and J lost 7; bases outside the gene matches: 28. Germline-derived CDR1 and CDR2 are LNHDA and SQIVND (reference sequence).

The gene calls are TRBV6-5 and TRBJ2-2; D tentatively fits TRBD1 or TRBD2 (5 bases each). The V gene's germline CDR1 is MNHEY and CDR2 SVGAGI. The CDR3 is 15 residues long. The V and J ends lost 9 bases and 1 base respectively, with 15 bases between them. The CDR3 sequence is CASREGTVNTGELFF. The CDR3, as DNA: TGTGCCAGTAGAGAGGGGACGGTGAACACCGGGGAGCTGTTTTTT.

For the CDR3, the DNA is TGTGCCACCAGCCCCGGGGGGCTAGCGGATTACTACGAGCAGTACTTC. It is translated as CATSPGGLADYYEQYF. The chain has TRBV15 and TRBJ2-7; a possible D gene is TRBD2 (7 bases). From germline, CDR1 is LNHNV and CDR2 YYDKDF (reference sequence). The CDR3 extends over 16 amino acids. The V and J ends lost 5 bases and 3 bases respectively, with 20 bases between them.

The chain joins TRBV5-1 to TRBJ1-1; D not resolved. This CDR3 is built from 14 residues. V was shortened by 7 bases and J by 1 base, with 14 bases between the two germline ends. Germline V gene data show CDR1 as SGHRS and CDR2 as YFSETQ. CDR3 in amino acids: CASHQVAANTEAFF. The CDR3 DNA sequence: TGCGCCAGCCACCAGGTGGCGGCGAACACTGAAGCTTTCTTT.